The present T cell receptor beta chain was sequenced within a study of blood T cell repertoires in COVID-19. Study-level background: From the United States, Italy and Spain came samples of acute and convalescent COVID-19.

The table came from immunoSEQ multiplex PCR; TCRdb's copy has only in-frame clones and leaves some out. This table has just over 650,000 clones, about nine tenths appearing once. This clone was counted once. The same CDR3 is also encoded by other DNA sequences in this sample. Germline V gene data show CDR1 as SQVTM and CDR2 as ANQGSEA. The CDR3 loop spans 13 amino acids. V was cut by 4 bases and J by 4 bases, with 13 bases left in between. Sequencing used peripheral blood. The V call is TRBV29-1, the J call TRBJ1-2, with D maybe TRBD1 (5 bases). The sequence was collected from a woman aged 18-35 years with acute or convalescent COVID-19. This CDR3 reads CSVGSGGGYGYTF. DNA for the CDR3: TGCAGCGTTGGCTCTGGGGGGGGCTATGGCTACACCTTC.